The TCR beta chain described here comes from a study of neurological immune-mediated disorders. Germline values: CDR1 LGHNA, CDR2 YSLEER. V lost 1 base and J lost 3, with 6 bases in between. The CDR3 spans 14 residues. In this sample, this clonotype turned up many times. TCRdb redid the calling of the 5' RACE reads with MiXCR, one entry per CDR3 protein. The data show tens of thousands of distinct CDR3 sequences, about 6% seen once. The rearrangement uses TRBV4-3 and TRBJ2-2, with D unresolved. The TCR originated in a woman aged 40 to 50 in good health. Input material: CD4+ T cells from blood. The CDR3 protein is CASSQVVYTGELFF. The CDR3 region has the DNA TGCGCCAGCAGCCAAGTGGTGTACACCGGGGAGCTGTTTTTT.